These 30 T cell receptor beta chains were all obtained from the same sample, sequenced in a study of shared clonotypes between healthy human individuals. Using immunoSEQ multiplex PCR, the repertoire was profiled, and TCRdb retains in-frame clones only, with some absent. The sample includes millions of clones, around 94% of them seen just once. The sequenced sample consisted of naive CD4+ T cells sorted from blood. The subset here: CD45RA+ positively selected. The receptor source for this set is a young man in good health.

Here the CDR3 reads CASGGWDTQYF. The CDR3 region has the DNA TGTGCCAGCGGCGGCTGGGATACGCAGTATTTT. The rearrangement uses TRBV7-8 and TRBJ2-3; D gene unclear. This CDR3 spans 11 amino acids. Trimming removed 8 bases at V and 6 bases at J, with 9 bases between. Germline CDR1 SGHVS, CDR2 FQNEAQ.

The rearrangement joins TRBV7-9 to TRBJ2-5, with D uncertain. The germline V gene has CDR1 SEHNR and CDR2 FQNEAQ (reference sequence). The V and J ends lost 4 bases and 2 bases respectively, with 2 bases between them. The CDR3 totals 11 residues. CDR3 coding DNA: TGTGCCAGCAGCTGGCAAGAGACCCAGTACTTC. Translating it yields CASSWQETQYF.

This clone was recorded only once. J is TRBJ1-6 and V is TRBV5-1; maybe TRBD1 (5 bases). Germline assignment: CDR1 SGHRS and CDR2 YFSETQ. V lost 5 bases and J 7 bases, leaving 16 bases between the germline ends. The CDR3 length is 15 residues. The DNA of the CDR3 is TGCGCCAGCAGGACGGGAGCGGGGGACAATTCACCCCTCCACTTT. Its translation is CASRTGAGDNSPLHF.

To note about this clone: At one boundary the junction diverges from the germline segment, which might be a read error. The CDR3 is CASSRDQGTETQYF. CDR3 nucleotide sequence: TGTGCTAGCAGCCGGGACCAGGGTACGGAGACCCAGTACTTC. This chain uses TRBV7-7 with TRBJ2-5; possibly TRBD1 or TRBD2 for D (5 bases each). Germline-derived CDR1 and CDR2 are SSHAT and FNYEAQ (reference sequence). The CDR3 length is 14 residues.

In regard to this clone: Other DNA sequences in the same sample also yield this CDR3. The chain joins TRBV7-2 to TRBJ2-3; tentatively, D is TRBD2 (5 bases). Germline V gene lookup returns CDR1 SGHTA and CDR2 FQGNSA. V dropped 3 bases and J dropped 4 bases, with 8 bases sitting between them. The CDR3 spans 13 residues. The CDR3 nucleotides read TGTGCCAGCAGCTTCTCGCGGGCAGATACGCAGTATTTT. Amino acids: CASSFSRADTQYF.

The chain combines TRBV11-2 with TRBJ1-6, with unresolved D. V gave up 8 bases and J gave up 12 bases, with 14 bases separating them. Germline loops: CDR1 SGHAT, CDR2 FQNNGV. The CDR3 runs 12 residues. In DNA form, the CDR3 reads TGTGCCAGCGGCCCGCCGGCAGGACCCCTCCACTTT. This sequence encodes CASGPPAGPLHF.

This clone appeared once. The same CDR3 is also encoded by other DNA sequences in this sample. V usage is TRBV5-1 and J usage is TRBJ2-6, with D possibly being TRBD1 (6 bases). Germline assignment: CDR1 SGHRS and CDR2 YFSETQ. The CDR3 loop spans 15 amino acids. The V and J ends lost 1 base and 1 base respectively, with 6 bases between them. In DNA form, the CDR3 reads TGCGCCAGCAGCTTGACAGGGTCTGGGGCCAACGTCCTGACTTTC. This encodes CASSLTGSGANVLTF.

The V gene is TRBV14, the J gene TRBJ1-6; perhaps TRBD1 as D (6 bases). The ends were cut back, 2 bases at V and 10 bases at J, with 18 bases in the middle. CDR1 is SGHDN, CDR2 FVKESK, per germline. The CDR3 runs to 16 residues. DNA for the CDR3: TGTGCCAGCAGCCAAATTCTTCCAGGGGCCAACTCACCCCTCCACTTT. This translates into CASSQILPGANSPLHF. The full variable domain, completed using reference TRBV14 and TRBJ1-6, is EAGVTQFPSHSVIEKGQTVTLRCDPISGHDNLYWYRRVMGKEIKFLLHFVKESKQDESGMPNNRFLAERTGGTYSTLKVQPAELEDSGVYFCASSQILPGANSPLHFGNGTRLTVT.

This chain links TRBV6-6 with TRBJ2-2; tentatively, D is TRBD1 (6 bases). CDR1 MNHNY and CDR2 SVGAGI come from the germline V gene (reference sequence). This CDR3 has 12 residues. Trimming shortened V by 10 bases and J by 6 bases, and 12 bases separated the two germline ends. In DNA form, the CDR3 reads TGTGCCACCGAACAGGGAGCCGGGGAGCTGTTTTTT. Amino acids: CATEQGAGELFF.

This chain links TRBV4-1 with TRBJ1-6; 8 bases line up with TRBD1. Germline values: CDR1 MGHRA, CDR2 YSYEKL. This CDR3 is built from 19 residues. The trim removed 2 bases at V and 0 bases at J, leaving 9 bases unmatched. The CDR3 reads CASSQTPTGVSSYNSPLHF. CDR3 in DNA: TGCGCCAGCAGCCAAACCCCGACAGGGGTGAGCTCCTATAATTCACCCCTCCACTTT.

This sequence joins TRBV6-5 and TRBJ2-7; 9 nucleotides line up with TRBD1. The CDR3 length is 14 residues. With 8 bases clipped from V and 7 bases from J, the junction kept 12 bases outside the gene matches. Per the germline V gene, CDR1 is MNHEY and CDR2 is SVGAGI. CDR3 region: CASQNDGQGREQYF. The CDR3 DNA sequence: TGTGCCAGCCAAAACGATGGACAGGGGAGGGAGCAGTACTTC.

The chain couples TRBV19 to TRBJ2-7; D uncertain. Trimming took off 1 base at V and 2 bases at J, with 9 bases between the two ends. In germline, CDR1 is LNHDA, CDR2 SQIVND (reference sequence). This CDR3 contains 14 residues. CDR3 DNA sequence: TGTGCCAGTAGTATAGGTGGCGCTACCTACGAGCAGTACTTC. This codes for CASSIGGATYEQYF.

V gene TRBV11-2 combines with J gene TRBJ2-7, with D perhaps TRBD2 (5 bases). There are 14 residues in the CDR3. Germline values: CDR1 SGHAT, CDR2 FQNNGV. V was shortened by 0 bases and J by 5 bases, with 11 bases between the two germline ends. The CDR3 reads CASSLDLQRDEQYF. The CDR3 nucleotides are TGTGCCAGCAGCTTAGATTTGCAGAGGGACGAGCAGTACTTC.

The sample holds one count of this clone. The chain links TRBV6-5 to TRBJ2-7; perhaps TRBD2 as D (5 bases). Germline CDR1 MNHEY, CDR2 SVGAGI. Trimming stripped 6 bases from V and 4 bases from J, with 19 bases between. The CDR3 length is 15 residues. CDR3 DNA sequence: TGTGCCAGCAGCTTAGGACTCCTCCTAATATACGAGCAGTACTTC. Translated: CASSLGLLLIYEQYF.

The genes are TRBV6-5 and TRBJ2-7; D ambiguous. The CDR3 loop spans 15 amino acids. Germline CDR1 reads MNHEY; CDR2 reads SVGAGI. V lost 4 bases and J lost 0, with 13 bases in between. The CDR3 region has the DNA TGTGCCAGCAGTTCCCTCCAGGCGCTCTCCTACGAGCAGTACTTC. Amino acids: CASSSLQALSYEQYF.

The rearrangement uses TRBV11-2 and TRBJ2-2, with D maybe TRBD2 (6 bases). The germline V gene encodes CDR1 SGHAT and CDR2 FQNNGV. The CDR3 has 11 amino acids. Trimming took off 5 bases at V and 12 bases at J, with 10 bases between the two ends. The CDR3 bases are TGTGCCAGCAGCCCCGGAGGGAAGCTGTTTTTT. Translated: CASSPGGKLFF.

The chain recombines TRBV9 with TRBJ1-2, with D unresolved. CDR3 size: 12 residues. With 3 bases removed from V and 4 bases from J, the gap between germline ends came to 7 bases. Germline CDR1 reads SGDLS; CDR2 reads YYNGEE. This CDR3 reads CASSGVSYGYTF. The DNA of the CDR3 is TGTGCCAGCAGCGGGGTGAGCTATGGCTACACCTTC.

J is TRBJ1-3 and V is TRBV19; weak D call: TRBD1 (5 bases). CDR1 is LNHDA, CDR2 SQIVND, per germline (reference sequence). The CDR3 is 15 amino acids. Trimming pared 5 bases from V and 0 bases from J, leaving 11 bases between. The CDR3 loop reads CASSSGLSSGNTIYF. CDR3 bases: TGTGCCAGTAGTTCAGGGCTAAGCTCTGGAAACACCATATATTTT.

This rearrangement joins TRBV30 to TRBJ2-6; the match to TRBD2 covers 7 bases. V lost 4 bases, J lost 2 bases, and 5 bases stayed unmatched. Germline V gives CDR1 GTSNPN, CDR2 SVGIG (reference sequence). The CDR3 contains 15 residues. CDR3: CAWTRRGAGANVLTF. The CDR3 DNA is TGTGCCTGGACCCGACGGGGGGCTGGGGCCAACGTCCTGACTTTC.

The chain joins TRBV4-3 to TRBJ2-2; 8 bases map to TRBD1. The CDR3 runs 16 residues. V lost 1 base, J lost 7 bases, and 8 bases stayed unmatched. Per the germline V gene, CDR1 is LGHNA and CDR2 is YSLEER. The CDR3 sequence: CASSQARGRYIGELFF. The CDR3 bases are TGCGCCAGCAGCCAAGCCAGGGGGCGGTATATCGGGGAGCTGTTTTTT.

This chain uses TRBV6-6 with TRBJ2-2; D remains ambiguous. The V end was cut by 6 bases, the J end by 2 bases, with 13 bases between. The CDR3 loop spans 15 amino acids. The germline gives CDR1 MNHNY, CDR2 SVGAGI (reference sequence). In DNA, the CDR3 is TGTGCCAGCAGCCTGGACGGTGTAAACACCGGGGAGCTGTTTTTT. This translates into CASSLDGVNTGELFF.

The chain couples TRBV29-1 to TRBJ1-1; tentative D call: TRBD1 (6 bases). The CDR3 has 14 amino acids. Trimming removed 2 bases at V and 1 base at J, with 11 bases between. Per germline, CDR1 SQVTM and CDR2 ANQGSEA. CDR3 nucleotides: TGCAGCGTTGAAAGGGGGTCCGCGAACACTGAAGCTTTCTTT. Amino acid sequence: CSVERGSANTEAFF.

The table lists this clone with a count of one. V gene TRBV6-1 combines with J gene TRBJ2-5, with D unclear. The V end was cut by 6 bases, the J end by 5 bases, with 13 bases between. This CDR3 has 13 residues. Germline CDR1 and CDR2: MNHNS and SASEGT. CDR3 residues: CASRPRSVETQYF. In DNA, the CDR3 is TGTGCCAGCAGGCCTCGATCGGTGGAGACCCAGTACTTC.

The V and J genes are TRBV5-4 and TRBJ1-2, with D uncertain. CDR3 size: 15 residues. The germline gives CDR1 SGHNT, CDR2 YYREEE (reference sequence). V gave up 2 bases and J gave up 3 bases, with 14 bases separating them. Here the CDR3 DNA reads TGTGCCAGCAGCTTCGGTTCGACTGGGGACTATGGCTACACCTTC. Protein: CASSFGSTGDYGYTF.

The J gene is TRBJ2-5, the V gene TRBV5-1; 7 bases agree with TRBD1. This CDR3 is 13 amino acids long. Germline values: CDR1 SGHRS, CDR2 YFSETQ. After removal of 5 bases from V and 5 bases from J, the junction contained 6 bases not matched to a gene. CDR3 coding DNA: TGCGCCAGCAGATTCGACAGGGAGGAGACCCAGTACTTC. Amino acids: CASRFDREETQYF.

In the case of this clone: The same CDR3 arises from other DNA sequences in this sample as well. V is TRBV2 and J is TRBJ1-1; D remains unclear. Germline values: CDR1 SNHLY, CDR2 FYNNEI. The CDR3 consists of 13 residues. V was trimmed by 6 bases and J by 0 bases, leaving 8 bases between them. Here the CDR3 DNA reads TGTGCCAGCAGAACACAGATGAACACTGAAGCTTTCTTT. It is translated as CASRTQMNTEAFF.

This chain links TRBV27 with TRBJ1-1; D ambiguous. The germline gives CDR1 MNHEY, CDR2 SMNVEV (reference sequence). The V end lost 3 bases, the J end lost 5 bases, and 10 bases lay between the germline ends. The CDR3 has 13 residues. Here the CDR3 reads CASSFWGSTEAFF. The CDR3, as DNA: TGTGCCAGCAGTTTTTGGGGTTCAACTGAAGCTTTCTTT.

The genes are TRBV5-4 and TRBJ2-7; 14 positions agree with TRBD2. This CDR3 is 14 amino acids long. Trimming removed 4 bases from V and 7 bases from J; junction bases left unmatched: 4. Per germline, CDR1 SGHNT and CDR2 YYREEE (reference sequence). The CDR3 bases are TGTGCCAGCAGCCCGGGACTAGCGGGAGTAGAGCAGTACTTC. It yields the protein CASSPGLAGVEQYF.

J is TRBJ2-7 and V is TRBV7-9, with 7 bases that match TRBD1. V shed 7 bases and J 4 bases; nucleotides not matched to a gene: 13. CDR3 size: 15 residues. Germline CDR1 reads SEHNR; CDR2 reads FQNEAQ (reference sequence). CDR3 sequence (DNA): TGTGCCAGCAACTTTGACGGACAGGCCTCTTACGAGCAGTACTTC. Translation gives CASNFDGQASYEQYF.

As regards this clone: One junction end disagrees with the germline gene, perhaps due to a read error. This sequence joins TRBV11-3 and TRBJ1-4; 8 positions agree with TRBD1. Germline V gene lookup returns CDR1 SGHNT and CDR2 YENEEA. This CDR3 has 13 amino acids. CDR3 bases: TGTGCCAGCAGCTTCGGACAGGGTGAAAAACTGCTTTTT. Its translation: CASSFGQGEKLLF.